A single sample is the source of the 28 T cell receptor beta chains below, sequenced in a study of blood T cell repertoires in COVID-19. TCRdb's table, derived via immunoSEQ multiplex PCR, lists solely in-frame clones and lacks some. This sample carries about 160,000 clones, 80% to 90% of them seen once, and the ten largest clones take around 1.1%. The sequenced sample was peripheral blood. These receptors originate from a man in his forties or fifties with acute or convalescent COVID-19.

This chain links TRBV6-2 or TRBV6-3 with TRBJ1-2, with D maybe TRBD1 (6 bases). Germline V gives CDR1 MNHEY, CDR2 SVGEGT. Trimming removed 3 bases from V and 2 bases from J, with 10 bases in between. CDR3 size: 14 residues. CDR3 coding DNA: TGTGCCAGCAGTTATACAGGGAAGAACTATGGCTACACCTTC. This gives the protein CASSYTGKNYGYTF.

Here the CDR3 DNA reads TGTGCCACCAGCAGAGGAACAGGGATCCACGGGGAGCTGTTTTTT. As protein: CATSRGTGIHGELFF. This rearrangement joins TRBV15 to TRBJ2-2; tentatively, D is TRBD1 (6 bases). The germline V and J ends were trimmed by 1 base and 7 bases, with 13 bases remaining between them. The CDR3 has 15 residues. Looked up from germline, CDR1 is LNHNV and CDR2 is YYDKDF (reference sequence).

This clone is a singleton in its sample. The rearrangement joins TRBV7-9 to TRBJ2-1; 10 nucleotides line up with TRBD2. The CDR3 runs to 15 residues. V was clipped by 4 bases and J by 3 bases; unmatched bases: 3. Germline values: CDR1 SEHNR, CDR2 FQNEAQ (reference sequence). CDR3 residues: CASSSLAGGYNEQFF. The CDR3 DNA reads TGTGCCAGCAGCTCCTTAGCGGGGGGCTACAATGAGCAGTTCTTC.

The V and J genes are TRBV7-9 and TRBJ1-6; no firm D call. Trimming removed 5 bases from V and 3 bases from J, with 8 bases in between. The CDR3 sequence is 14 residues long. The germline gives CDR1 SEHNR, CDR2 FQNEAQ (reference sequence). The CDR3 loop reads CASSTGDYNSPLHF. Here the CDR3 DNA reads TGTGCCAGCAGCACCGGGGACTATAATTCACCCCTCCACTTT.

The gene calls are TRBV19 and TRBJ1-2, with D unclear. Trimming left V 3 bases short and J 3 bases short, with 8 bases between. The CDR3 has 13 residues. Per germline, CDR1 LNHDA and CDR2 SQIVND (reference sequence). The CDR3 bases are TGTGCCAGTAGTATGGAACAGCACTATGGCTACACCTTC. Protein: CASSMEQHYGYTF. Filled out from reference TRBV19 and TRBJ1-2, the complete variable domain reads DGGITQSPKYLFRKEGQNVTLSCEQNLNHDAMYWYRQDPGQGLRLIYYSQIVNDFQKGDIAEGYSVSREKKESFPLTVTSAQKNPTAFYLCASSMEQHYGYTFGSGTRLTVV.

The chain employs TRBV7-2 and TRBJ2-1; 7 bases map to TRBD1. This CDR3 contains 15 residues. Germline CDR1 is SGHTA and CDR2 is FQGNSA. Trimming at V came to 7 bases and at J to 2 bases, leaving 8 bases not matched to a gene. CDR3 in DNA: TGTGCCAGCATCCCGGGACAGAGAACCTACAATGAGCAGTTCTTC. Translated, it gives CASIPGQRTYNEQFF.

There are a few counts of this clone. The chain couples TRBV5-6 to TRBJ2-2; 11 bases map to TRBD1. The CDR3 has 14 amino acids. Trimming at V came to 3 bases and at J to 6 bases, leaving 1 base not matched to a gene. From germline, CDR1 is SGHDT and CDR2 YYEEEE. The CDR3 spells CASSWTGGAGELFF. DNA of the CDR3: TGTGCCAGCAGCTGGACAGGGGGCGCCGGGGAGCTGTTTTTT.

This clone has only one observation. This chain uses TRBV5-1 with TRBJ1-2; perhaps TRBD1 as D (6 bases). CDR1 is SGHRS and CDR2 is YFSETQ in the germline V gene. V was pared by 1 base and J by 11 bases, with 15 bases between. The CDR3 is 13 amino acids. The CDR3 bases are TGCGCCAGCAGCTTGTTAACAGGGAGAAGGTACACCTTC. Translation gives CASSLLTGRRYTF.

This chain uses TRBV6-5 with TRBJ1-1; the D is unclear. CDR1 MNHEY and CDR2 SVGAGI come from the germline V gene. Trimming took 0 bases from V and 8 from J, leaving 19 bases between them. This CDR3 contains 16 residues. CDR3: CASSYSPQGSRGEAFF. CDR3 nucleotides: TGTGCCAGCAGTTACTCCCCCCAAGGTTCCCGCGGGGAAGCTTTCTTT.

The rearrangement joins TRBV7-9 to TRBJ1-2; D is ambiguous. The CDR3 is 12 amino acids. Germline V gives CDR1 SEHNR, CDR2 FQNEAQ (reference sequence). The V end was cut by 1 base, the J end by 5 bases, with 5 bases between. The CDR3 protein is CASSLGEYGYTF. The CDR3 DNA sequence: TGTGCCAGCAGCTTAGGGGAGTATGGCTACACCTTC.

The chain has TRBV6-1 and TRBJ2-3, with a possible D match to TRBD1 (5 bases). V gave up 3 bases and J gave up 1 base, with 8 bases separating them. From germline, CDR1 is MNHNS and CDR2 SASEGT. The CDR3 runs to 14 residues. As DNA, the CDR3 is TGTGCCAGCAGTGAGCAAGGGGGCACAGATACGCAGTATTTT. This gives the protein CASSEQGGTDTQYF.

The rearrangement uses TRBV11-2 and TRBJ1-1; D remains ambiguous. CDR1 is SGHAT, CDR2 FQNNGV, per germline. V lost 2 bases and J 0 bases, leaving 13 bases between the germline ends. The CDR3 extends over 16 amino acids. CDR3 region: CASSLSAEHMNTEAFF. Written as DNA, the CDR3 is TGTGCCAGCAGCTTATCCGCTGAACATATGAACACTGAAGCTTTCTTT.

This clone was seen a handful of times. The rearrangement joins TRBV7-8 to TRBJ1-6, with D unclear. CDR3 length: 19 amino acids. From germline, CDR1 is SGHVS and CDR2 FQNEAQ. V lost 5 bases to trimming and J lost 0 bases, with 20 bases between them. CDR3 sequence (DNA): TGTGCCAGCAGCCAACTGTGGACGGGAGGCGGCTCCTATAATTCACCCCTCCACTTT. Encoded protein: CASSQLWTGGGSYNSPLHF.

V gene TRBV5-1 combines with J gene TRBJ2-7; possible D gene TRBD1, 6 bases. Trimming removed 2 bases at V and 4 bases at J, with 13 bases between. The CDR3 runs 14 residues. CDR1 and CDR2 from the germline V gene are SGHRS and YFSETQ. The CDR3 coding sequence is TGCGCCAGCAGCTTTCAGACAGGAAATTACGAGCAGTACTTC. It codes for CASSFQTGNYEQYF.

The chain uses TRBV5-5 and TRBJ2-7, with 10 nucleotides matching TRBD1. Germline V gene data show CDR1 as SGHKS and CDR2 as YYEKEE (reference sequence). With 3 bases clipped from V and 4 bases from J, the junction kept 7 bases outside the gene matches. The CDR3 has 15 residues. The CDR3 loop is CASSSYGTGVYEQYF. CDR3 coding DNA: TGTGCCAGCAGCTCCTACGGGACAGGGGTTTACGAGCAGTACTTC.

The CDR3 DNA follows: TGCAGCGTCCAACCCTGGGGACAGGGATACAATGAGCAGTTCTTC. Protein sequence: CSVQPWGQGYNEQFF. The chain carries TRBV29-1 and TRBJ2-1; 9 nucleotides line up with TRBD1. The CDR3 covers 15 residues. Germline V CDR1 and CDR2: SQVTM, ANQGSEA. V shed 6 bases and J 4 bases; nucleotides not matched to a gene: 10.

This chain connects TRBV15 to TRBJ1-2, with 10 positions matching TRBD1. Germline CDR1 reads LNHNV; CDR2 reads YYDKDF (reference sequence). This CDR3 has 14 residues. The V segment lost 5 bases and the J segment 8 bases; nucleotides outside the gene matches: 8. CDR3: CATSGRQGAGGYTF. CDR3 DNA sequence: TGTGCCACCAGCGGTAGACAGGGGGCAGGCGGCTACACCTTC.

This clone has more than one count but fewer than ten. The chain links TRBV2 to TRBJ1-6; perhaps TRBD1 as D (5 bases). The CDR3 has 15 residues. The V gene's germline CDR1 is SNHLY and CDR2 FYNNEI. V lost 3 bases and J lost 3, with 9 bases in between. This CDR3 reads CASSDLGGYNSPLHF. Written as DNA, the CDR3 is TGTGCCAGCAGTGATTTGGGGGGCTATAATTCACCCCTCCACTTT.

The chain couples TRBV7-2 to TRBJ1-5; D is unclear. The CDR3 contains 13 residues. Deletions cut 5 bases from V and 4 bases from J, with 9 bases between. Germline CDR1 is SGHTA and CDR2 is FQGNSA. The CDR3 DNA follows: TGTGCCAGCAGCGGTCAGTTGAATCAGCCCCAGCATTTT. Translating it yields CASSGQLNQPQHF.

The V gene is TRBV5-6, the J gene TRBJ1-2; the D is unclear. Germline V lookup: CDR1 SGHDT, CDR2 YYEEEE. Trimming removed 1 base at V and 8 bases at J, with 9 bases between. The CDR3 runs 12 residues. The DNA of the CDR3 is TGTGCCAGCAGCTTGACCGGGAGAGGCTACACCTTC. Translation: CASSLTGRGYTF.

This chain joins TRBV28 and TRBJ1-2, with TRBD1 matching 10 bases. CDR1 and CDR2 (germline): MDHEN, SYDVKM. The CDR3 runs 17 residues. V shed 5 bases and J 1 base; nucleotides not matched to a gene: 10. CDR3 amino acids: CASSTGTGARINYGYTF. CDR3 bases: TGTGCCAGCAGTACCGGGACAGGGGCCCGAATTAACTATGGCTACACCTTC.

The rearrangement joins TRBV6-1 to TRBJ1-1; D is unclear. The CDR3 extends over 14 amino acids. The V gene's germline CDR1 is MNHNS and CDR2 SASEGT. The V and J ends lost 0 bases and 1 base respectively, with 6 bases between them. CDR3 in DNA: TGTGCCAGCAGTGAAGCGCACACGAACACTGAAGCTTTCTTT. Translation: CASSEAHTNTEAFF.

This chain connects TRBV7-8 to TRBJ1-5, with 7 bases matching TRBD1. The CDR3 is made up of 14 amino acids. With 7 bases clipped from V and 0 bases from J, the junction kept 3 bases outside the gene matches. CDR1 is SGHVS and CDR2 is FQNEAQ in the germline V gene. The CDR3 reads CASNSGGSNQPQHF. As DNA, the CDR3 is TGTGCCAGCAACTCAGGGGGTAGCAATCAGCCCCAGCATTTT. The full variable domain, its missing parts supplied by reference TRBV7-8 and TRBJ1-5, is GAGVSQSPRYKVAKRGQDVALRCDPISGHVSLFWYQQALGQGPEFLTYFQNEAQLDKSGLPSDRFFAERPEGSVSTLKIQRTQQEDSAVYLCASNSGGSNQPQHFGDGTRLSIL.

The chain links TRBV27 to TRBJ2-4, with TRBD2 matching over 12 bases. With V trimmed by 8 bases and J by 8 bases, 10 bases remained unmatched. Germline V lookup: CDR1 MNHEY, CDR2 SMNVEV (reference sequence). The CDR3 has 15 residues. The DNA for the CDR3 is TGTGCCAGCCGCCCCCCTAGCGGGGGGGCCGACATTCAGTACTTC. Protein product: CASRPPSGGADIQYF.

The CDR3 DNA reads as TGTGCCAGCAGCCAAGATGACAGGGGTAGATCACCCCTCCACTTT. This translates into CASSQDDRGRSPLHF. The chain is built from TRBV3-1 (or the pseudogene TRBV3-2) and TRBJ1-6; TRBD1 aligns across 8 bases. The junction had 5 bases not matched to a gene; V was cut back by 0 bases and J by 10 bases. The V gene's germline CDR1 is LGHDT and CDR2 YNNKEL (reference sequence). This CDR3 is 15 amino acids long.

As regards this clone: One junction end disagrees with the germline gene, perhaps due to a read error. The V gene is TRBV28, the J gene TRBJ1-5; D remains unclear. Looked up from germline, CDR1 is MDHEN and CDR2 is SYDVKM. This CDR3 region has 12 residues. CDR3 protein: CASSLSGQPQHF. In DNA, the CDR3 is TGTGCCAGCAGCTTATCCGGTCAGCCCCAGCATTTT.

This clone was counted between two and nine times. The CDR3 nucleotides read TGCGCCAGCAGAGGGGATAAGAACACTGAAGCTTTCTTT. Encoded protein: CASRGDKNTEAFF. The gene calls are TRBV5-1 and TRBJ1-1; D is possibly TRBD1 (5 bases). V lost 5 bases to trimming and J lost 1 base, with 9 bases between them. This CDR3 spans 13 amino acids. Germline-derived CDR1 and CDR2 are SGHRS and YFSETQ.

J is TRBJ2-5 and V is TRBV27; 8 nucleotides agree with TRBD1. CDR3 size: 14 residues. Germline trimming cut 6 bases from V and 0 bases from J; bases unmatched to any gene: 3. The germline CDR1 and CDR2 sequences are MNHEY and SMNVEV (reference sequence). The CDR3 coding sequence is TGTGCCAGCAGGAGGGACAGGTACCAAGAGACCCAGTACTTC. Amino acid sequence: CASRRDRYQETQYF.